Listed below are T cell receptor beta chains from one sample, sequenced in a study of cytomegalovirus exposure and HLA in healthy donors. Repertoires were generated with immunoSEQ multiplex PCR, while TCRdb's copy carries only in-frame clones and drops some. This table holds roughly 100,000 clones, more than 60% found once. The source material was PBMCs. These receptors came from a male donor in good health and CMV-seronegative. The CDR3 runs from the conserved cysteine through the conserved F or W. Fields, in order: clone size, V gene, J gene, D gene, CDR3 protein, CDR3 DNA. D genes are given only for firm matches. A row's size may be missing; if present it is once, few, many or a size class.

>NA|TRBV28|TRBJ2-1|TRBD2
CASSLRIGRAGGTEQFF
TGTGCCAGCAGTTTGCGGATTGGACGGGCGGGAGGTACTGAGCAGTTCTTC
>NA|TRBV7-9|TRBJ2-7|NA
CASSPHRVGEQYF
TGTGCCAGCAGCCCTCACAGGGTGGGGGAGCAGTACTTC
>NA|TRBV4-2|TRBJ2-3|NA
CASSQDQTDTQYF
TGTGCCAGCAGCCAAGATCAGACAGATACGCAGTATTTT
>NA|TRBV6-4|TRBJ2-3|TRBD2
CASSALAGADTQYF
TGTGCCAGCAGTGCACTAGCGGGAGCAGATACGCAGTATTTT
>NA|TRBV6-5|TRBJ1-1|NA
CASSYLSGRVDTEAFF
TGTGCCAGCAGTTACCTTAGCGGCAGGGTAGACACTGAAGCTTTCTTT
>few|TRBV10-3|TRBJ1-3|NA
CAISSPGQVEGNTIYF
TGTGCCATCAGCTCTCCGGGACAAGTAGAAGGAAACACCATATATTTT
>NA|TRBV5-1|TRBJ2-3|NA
CASRSRDTTDTQYF
TGCGCCAGCAGGTCCCGGGACACCACAGATACGCAGTATTTT
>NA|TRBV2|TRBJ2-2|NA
CASTTTGLRATGELFF
TGTGCCAGCACTACCACGGGACTTCGTGCCACCGGGGAGCTGTTTTTT
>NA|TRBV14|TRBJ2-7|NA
CASSHLASPKYEQYF
TGTGCCAGCAGCCATCTAGCATCTCCTAAATACGAGCAGTACTTC
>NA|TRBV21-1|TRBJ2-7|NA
CASSKALEGAEQYF
TGTGCCAGCAGCAAAGCGCTGGAGGGAGCCGAGCAGTACTTC
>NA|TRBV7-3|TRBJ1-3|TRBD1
CASSSGQSGNTIYF
TGTGCCAGCAGCTCGGGACAGTCTGGAAACACCATATATTTT
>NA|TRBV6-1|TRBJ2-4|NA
CASSAEASSHIQYF
TGTGCCAGCAGTGCTGAGGCCAGTAGTCACATTCAGTACTTC
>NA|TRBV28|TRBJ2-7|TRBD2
CASSLGGTLSYEQYF
TGTGCCAGCAGTTTGGGAGGGACCCTCTCCTACGAGCAGTACTTC
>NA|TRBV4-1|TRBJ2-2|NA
CASSQESRGENTGELFF
TGCGCCAGCAGCCAAGAATCCAGGGGGGAGAACACCGGGGAGCTGTTTTTT
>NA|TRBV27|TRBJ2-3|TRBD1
CASSWGQGPPDTQYF
TGTGCCAGCAGTTGGGGACAGGGCCCCCCAGATACGCAGTATTTT
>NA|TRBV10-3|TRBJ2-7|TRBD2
CATGRTSGGEQYF
TGTGCCACCGGGCGGACTAGCGGAGGCGAGCAGTACTTC
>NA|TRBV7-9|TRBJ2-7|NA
CASTYGGAGLEQYF
TGTGCCAGCACCTACGGAGGGGCAGGCCTCGAGCAGTACTTC
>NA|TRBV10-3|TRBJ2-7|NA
CAISVQSYEQYF
TGTGCCATCAGTGTACAGAGTTACGAGCAGTACTTC
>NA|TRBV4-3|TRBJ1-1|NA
CASSQEGMRTLNTEAFF
TGCGCCAGCAGCCAAGAGGGGATGAGGACTTTGAACACTGAAGCTTTCTTT
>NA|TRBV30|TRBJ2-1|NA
CAWSRRGVNEQFF
TGTGCCTGGAGTCGCAGGGGCGTCAATGAGCAGTTCTTC
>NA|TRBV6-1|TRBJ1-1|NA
CASSATGVEAFF
TGTGCCAGCAGTGCCACGGGGGTCGAAGCTTTCTTT
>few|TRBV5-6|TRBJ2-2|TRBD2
CASSSGLAGGAYTGELFF
TGTGCCAGCAGCTCTGGACTAGCGGGAGGGGCTTACACCGGGGAGCTGTTTTTT
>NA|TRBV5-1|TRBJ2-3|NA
CASSLDGNPTDTQYF
TGCGCCAGCAGCTTAGACGGGAACCCCACAGATACGCAGTATTTT
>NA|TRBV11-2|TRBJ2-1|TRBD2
CASSRVGLAGNNEQFF
TGTGCCAGCAGCCGGGTGGGACTAGCGGGAAACAATGAGCAGTTCTTC
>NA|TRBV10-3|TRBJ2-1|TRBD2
CAISEARREGLDEQFF
TGTGCCATCAGTGAGGCTCGGAGGGAGGGCCTCGATGAGCAGTTCTTC
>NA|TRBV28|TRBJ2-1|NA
CATIPLAGEQFF
TGTGCCACCATACCACTCGCGGGTGAGCAGTTCTTC
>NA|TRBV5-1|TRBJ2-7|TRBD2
CASSLQRDVQEEQYF
TGCGCCAGCAGCCTACAGCGGGACGTTCAGGAGGAGCAGTACTTC
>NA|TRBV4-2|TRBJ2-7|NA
CASSQVAQGEGYEQYF
TGTGCCAGCAGCCAAGTTGCACAGGGAGAAGGCTACGAGCAGTACTTC
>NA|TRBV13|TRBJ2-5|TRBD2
CASSPLGGAGETQYF
TGTGCCAGCAGTCCGCTTGGGGGAGCGGGGGAGACCCAGTACTTC
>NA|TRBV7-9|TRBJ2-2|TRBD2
CASSRGLAGDSTGELFF
TGTGCCAGCTCCCGCGGCCTAGCGGGAGATTCCACCGGGGAGCTGTTTTTT
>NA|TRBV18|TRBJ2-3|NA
CASSAGLGAADTQYF
TGTGCCAGCTCCGCGGGGCTAGGGGCCGCAGATACGCAGTATTTT
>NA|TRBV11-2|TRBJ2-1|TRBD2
CASSLEGGGSYNEQFF
TGTGCCAGCAGCTTAGAGGGGGGGGGCTCCTACAATGAGCAGTTCTTC
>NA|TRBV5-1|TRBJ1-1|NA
CASSLAAGGIWNTEAFF
TGCGCCAGCAGCTTGGCCGCGGGGGGTATTTGGAACACTGAAGCTTTCTTT
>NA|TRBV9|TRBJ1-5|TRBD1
CASSVEDRAQPQHF
TGTGCCAGCAGCGTAGAAGACAGGGCTCAGCCCCAGCATTTT
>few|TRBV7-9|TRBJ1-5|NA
CSSSLSGDNQHF
TGTTCCAGCAGCTTATCCGGCGACAACCAGCATTTT
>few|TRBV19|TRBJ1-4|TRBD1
CASTRTGMEEKLFF
TGTGCCAGTACCCGGACAGGGATGGAGGAAAAACTGTTTTTT
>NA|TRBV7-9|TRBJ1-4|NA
CASTLVGLEKLFF
TGTGCCAGCACGTTGGTGGGCCTTGAAAAACTGTTTTTT
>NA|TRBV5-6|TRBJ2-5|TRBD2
CASSPRLAGGETQYF
TGTGCCAGCAGCCCCCGATTAGCGGGAGGGGAGACCCAGTACTTC
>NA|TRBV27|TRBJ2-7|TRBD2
CASSLEGGTSGASSYEQYF
TGTGCCAGCAGTTTAGAGGGGGGGACTAGCGGGGCCAGCTCCTACGAGCAGTACTTC
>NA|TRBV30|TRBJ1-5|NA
CAWIPTIRGASNQPQHF
TGTGCCTGGATCCCTACCATCCGGGGGGCCAGCAATCAGCCCCAGCATTTT
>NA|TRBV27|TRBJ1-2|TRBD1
CASSSDRDFPLYGYTF
TGTGCCAGCAGTTCCGACAGGGACTTTCCGCTCTATGGCTACACCTTC
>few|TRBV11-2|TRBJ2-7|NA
CASSLVTGSYEQYF
TGTGCCAGCAGCTTAGTTACAGGGTCCTACGAGCAGTACTTC
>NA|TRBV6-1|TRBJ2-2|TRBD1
CASSGRRQGNTGELFF
TGTGCCAGCAGTGGTAGACGACAGGGGAACACCGGGGAGCTGTTTTTT
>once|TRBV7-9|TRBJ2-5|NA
CASSRDLYQETQYF
TGTGCCAGCAGCCGGGATCTGTACCAAGAGACCCAGTACTTC
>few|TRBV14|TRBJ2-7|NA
CASSARATVGEQYF
TGTGCCAGCAGCGCGCGGGCCACCGTCGGGGAGCAGTACTTC
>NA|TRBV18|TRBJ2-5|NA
CASSPRQQETQYF
TGTGCCAGCTCACCACGGCAGCAAGAGACCCAGTACTTC
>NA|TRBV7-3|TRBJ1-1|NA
CASSRSGMGEAFF
TGTGCCAGCAGCCGTTCAGGGATGGGTGAAGCTTTCTTT
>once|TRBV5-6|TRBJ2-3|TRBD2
CASSLASGFSTDTQYF
TGTGCCAGCAGCTTGGCTAGCGGCTTTAGCACAGATACGCAGTATTTT
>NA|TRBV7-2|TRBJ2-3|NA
CASSSEVVADTQYF
TGTGCCAGCAGCTCTGAGGTTGTGGCAGATACGCAGTATTTT
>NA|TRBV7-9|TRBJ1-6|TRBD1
CASSSRDRVSPLHF
TGTGCCAGCAGCTCCCGGGACAGGGTTTCACCCCTCCACTTT
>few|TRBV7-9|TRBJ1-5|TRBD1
CSSSLVTGGSNQPQHF
TGTTCCAGCAGCTTAGTAACAGGGGGTAGCAATCAGCCCCAGCATTTT
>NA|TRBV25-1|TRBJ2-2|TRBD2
CASSEYEGGPPGELFF
TGTGCCAGCAGTGAATATGAGGGAGGGCCCCCCGGGGAGCTGTTTTTT
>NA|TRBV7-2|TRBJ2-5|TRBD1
CASSTQGARETQYF
TGTGCCAGCAGCACCCAGGGGGCGCGAGAGACCCAGTACTTC
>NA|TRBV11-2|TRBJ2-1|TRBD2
CASSSPLAGTYNEQFF
TGTGCCAGCAGTTCCCCGCTAGCGGGGACCTACAATGAGCAGTTCTTC
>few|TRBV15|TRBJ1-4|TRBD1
CATSRNRDRGSEKLFF
TGTGCCACCAGCAGAAACCGGGACAGGGGCAGTGAAAAACTGTTTTTT